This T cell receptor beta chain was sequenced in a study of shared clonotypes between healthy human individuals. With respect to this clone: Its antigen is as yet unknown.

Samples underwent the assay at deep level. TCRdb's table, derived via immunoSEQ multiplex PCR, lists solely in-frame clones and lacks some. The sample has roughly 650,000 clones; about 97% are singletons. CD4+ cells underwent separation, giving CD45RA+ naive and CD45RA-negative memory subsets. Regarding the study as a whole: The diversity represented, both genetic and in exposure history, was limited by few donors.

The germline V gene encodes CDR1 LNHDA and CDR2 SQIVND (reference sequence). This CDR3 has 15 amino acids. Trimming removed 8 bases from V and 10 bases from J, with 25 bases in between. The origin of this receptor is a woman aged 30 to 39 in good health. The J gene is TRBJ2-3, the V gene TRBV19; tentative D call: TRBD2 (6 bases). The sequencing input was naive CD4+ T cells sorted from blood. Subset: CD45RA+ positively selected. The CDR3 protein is CASERTGTAREAQYF. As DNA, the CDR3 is TGTGCCAGTGAGAGGACCGGGACCGCAAGGGAGGCGCAGTATTTT.